The 4 T cell receptor beta chains reported below all come from one sample, sequenced in a study of STAT5B mutations in CD4+ large granular lymphocyte leukemia. Produced via immunoSEQ multiplex PCR; TCRdb's table is partial and in-frame only. This table holds around 48,000 clones, 60% to 75% found once. The sequenced sample consisted of CD4+ T cells from blood buffy coats. The receptors here all came from a human donor in good health.

The chain carries TRBV5-1 and TRBJ2-1, with 9 bases matching TRBD1. The germline CDR1 and CDR2 sequences are SGHRS and YFSETQ. Trimming took 6 bases from V and 3 from J; bases not matched to a gene: 10. The CDR3 is 16 residues long. The CDR3 is CASNLQPGQGYNEQFF. The CDR3 DNA is TGCGCCAGCAACCTGCAACCGGGACAGGGCTACAATGAGCAGTTCTTC. The full variable domain, in which reference TRBV5-1 and TRBJ2-1 provide the parts outside the CDR3, is KAGVTQTPRYLIKTRGQQVTLSCSPISGHRSVSWYQQTPGQGLQFLFEYFSETQRNKGNFPGRFSGRQFSNSRSEMNVSTLELGDSALYLCASNLQPGQGYNEQFFGPGTRLTVL.

The chain joins TRBV28 to TRBJ2-5; D unresolved. The germline gives CDR1 MDHEN, CDR2 SYDVKM. This CDR3 comprises 12 residues. The germline V and J ends were trimmed by 11 bases and 0 bases, with 10 bases remaining between them. CDR3 protein: CASSWYQETQYF. The CDR3 DNA reads TGTGCCTCCTCATGGTACCAAGAGACCCAGTACTTC.

This chain uses TRBV7-9 with TRBJ1-1; the D gene is possibly TRBD1 (5 bases). This CDR3 comprises 13 residues. The germline V gene has CDR1 SEHNR and CDR2 FQNEAQ (reference sequence). Trimming pared 5 bases from V and 5 bases from J, leaving 12 bases between. CDR3 loop: CASSREGDTEAFF. The CDR3 DNA is TGTGCCAGCAGCCGTGAAGGGGATACTGAAGCTTTCTTT.

The V call is TRBV28, the J call TRBJ2-5, with TRBD1 matching over 7 bases. V shed 5 bases, J shed 1 base, and the junction held 10 bases outside the gene matches. Germline lookup yields CDR1 MDHEN and CDR2 SYDVKM. This CDR3 has 16 residues. The CDR3 nucleotides are TGTGCCAGCAGTCTTAGGACAGGACCCCCCCAAGAGACCCAGTACTTC. Translation: CASSLRTGPPQETQYF.